This is a list of T cell receptor beta chains from one sample in a study of Graves' ophthalmopathy and Graves' hyperthyroidism. TCRdb re-called the multiplex PCR reads through MiXCR, storing one row per CDR3 protein. The table lists hundreds of thousands of distinct CDR3 sequences, about a fifth of them singletons. The sequenced sample consisted of peripheral blood. These receptors were taken from a woman aged 18-35 years with stable Graves' hyperthyroidism. Some clones in this sample may be carry-over from other donors' samples. The CDR3 runs from the conserved cysteine through the conserved F or W. The D gene is left open where the match is weak. Only some rows state a clone size, as once, few, many or a class for expanded clones.

v_gene	j_gene	d_gene	abundance	CDR3nt	CDR3aa
TRBV6-1	TRBJ2-5	.	many	TGTGCCAGCAGTAGGACACTTTTGGAGACCCAGTACTTC	CASSRTLLETQYF
TRBV6-2/TRBV6-3	TRBJ1-2	TRBD1	many	TGTGCCAGCGCGATGACAGGGGGCCTGGGTGGCTACACCTTC	CASAMTGGLGGYTF
TRBV4-1	TRBJ1-1	TRBD1	many	TGCGCCAGCAGCCAAGATAGGGGGCAGGCCACTGAAGCTTTCTTT	CASSQDRGQATEAFF
TRBV3-1	TRBJ1-6	TRBD1	many	TGTGCCAGCAGCATCACAGGGGTCAATTCACCCCTCCACTTT	CASSITGVNSPLHF
TRBV20-1	TRBJ2-7	.	.	TGCAGTGCTAGAGGGGCCGGGACCGGCTACGAGCAGTACTTC	CSARGAGTGYEQYF
TRBV2	TRBJ1-2	.	.	TGTGCCAGCAGACTGACAGACGGCCTTGTGGTCTATGGCTACACCTTC	CASRLTDGLVVYGYTF
TRBV20-1	TRBJ2-5	TRBD1	.	TGCAGTGCAGCTCCGGGACAGGGCGTCCGGGAGACCCAGTACTTC	CSAAPGQGVRETQYF
TRBV7-8	TRBJ2-2	.	many	TGTGCCAGCAGCTTAGAGTCAACCTTTCAAGGGGAGCTGTTTTTT	CASSLESTFQGELFF
TRBV27	TRBJ1-1	.	.	TGTGCCAGCGGTTACTTCTTGAACACTGAAGCTTTCTTT	CASGYFLNTEAFF
TRBV30	TRBJ1-2	TRBD1	many	TGTGCCTCTGACAGGGATGGGAGCTATGGCTACACCTTC	CASDRDGSYGYTF
TRBV11-2	TRBJ2-7	.	.	TGTGCCAGCAGCTTGTTGCGGGGAGAAGGGTCCTACGAGCAGTACTTC	CASSLLRGEGSYEQYF
TRBV2	TRBJ1-1	.	many	TGTGCCAGCAGACCCCTGGGGTCGAACACTGAAGCTTTCTTT	CASRPLGSNTEAFF
TRBV11-2	TRBJ2-7	TRBD1	many	TGTGCCAGCAGCTTAGAGGCAGGGGGTAACTACGAGCAGTACTTC	CASSLEAGGNYEQYF
TRBV5-1	TRBJ2-7	TRBD1	many	TGCGCCAGCAGCGCGGGACAGGGCACCTACGAGCAGTACTTC	CASSAGQGTYEQYF
TRBV7-2	TRBJ2-5	.	.	TGTGCCAGCAGCTCCTCCGCAGGGACCCAGTACTTC	CASSSSAGTQYF
TRBV27	TRBJ2-7	.	.	TGTGCCAGCCACTACGGGCAGTACTTC	CASHYGQYF
TRBV10-1	TRBJ1-2	TRBD1	many	TGCGCCAGCAGCTACGACAGGGAATATGGCTACACCTTC	CASSYDREYGYTF
TRBV15	TRBJ1-1	.	many	TGTGCCACCAGCATCGGAACCCTAACGAACACTGAAGCTTTCTTT	CATSIGTLTNTEAFF
TRBV6-1	TRBJ1-1	TRBD1	.	TGTGCCAGCAGAAGGGACAGGGTCACTGAAACTTTCTTT	CASRRDRVTETFF
TRBV12-5	TRBJ2-7	TRBD1	many	TGTGCTAGCCAGGGGGCTACCTACGAGCAGTACTTC	CASQGATYEQYF
TRBV30	TRBJ1-6	TRBD1	many	TGTGCCTACTCGACAGGGGTCGGTAATTCACCCCTCCACTTT	CAYSTGVGNSPLHF
TRBV28	TRBJ2-7	TRBD1	many	TGTGCCAGCAGGGGGCCGGGACAGGGAAACTACGAGCAGTACTTC	CASRGPGQGNYEQYF
TRBV6-2/TRBV6-3	TRBJ2-7	TRBD2	.	TGTGCCAGCAGTTACCAACGGACTAGCGGGGATCTATACGAGCAGTACTTC	CASSYQRTSGDLYEQYF
TRBV6-1	TRBJ1-2	.	many	TGTGCCAGCAGTGGTAGGGATAACTATGGCTACACCTTC	CASSGRDNYGYTF
TRBV20-1	TRBJ2-7	.	few	TGCAGTGCTACCGTGATCGAGCAGTACTTC	CSATVIEQYF
TRBV9	TRBJ2-6	.	many	TGTGCCAGCAGCGTAGCTACGGGGGCCAACGTCCTGACTTTC	CASSVATGANVLTF
TRBV6-2/TRBV6-3	TRBJ2-7	.	many	TGTGCCAGCAGTTCGACATTAGGGGAGATGGACGAGCAGTACTTC	CASSSTLGEMDEQYF
TRBV11-1	TRBJ1-2	TRBD1	many	TGTGCCAGCAGCATGGGACAGCCTCCTTATGGCTACACCTTC	CASSMGQPPYGYTF
TRBV6-5	TRBJ1-2	.	many	TGTGCCAGCAGCGCCCAAAACACCTATGGCTACACCTTC	CASSAQNTYGYTF
TRBV4-1	TRBJ2-5	TRBD1	.	TGCGCCAGCAGCCAAGATGAGGGGGCTCGGGGAGAGACCCAGTACTTC	CASSQDEGARGETQYF
TRBV6-1	TRBJ2-2	TRBD2	few	TGTGCCAGCAGTGCCGCACTCGGGGGGATAAACACCGGGGAGCTGTTTTTT	CASSAALGGINTGELFF
TRBV15	TRBJ2-7	.	many	TGTGCCACCAGCCTCCCGGGACCGAGCTCCTACGAGCAGTACTTC	CATSLPGPSSYEQYF
TRBV28	TRBJ1-5	.	many	TGTGCCAGCAGTTTCTCATCTAGCAATCAGCCCCAGCATTTT	CASSFSSSNQPQHF
TRBV20-1	TRBJ1-1	.	.	TGCAGTGCTAGACCAGGGACCACTGAAGCTTTCTTT	CSARPGTTEAFF
TRBV18	TRBJ1-2	TRBD1	few	TGTGCCAGCTCACCACCGTGGACAGGGGCTAACTATGGCTACACCTTC	CASSPPWTGANYGYTF
TRBV30	TRBJ2-7	TRBD1	many	TGTGCCTGGAGTGTACTTAGGGGGCAGTACGAGCAGTACTTC	CAWSVLRGQYEQYF
TRBV20-1	TRBJ1-2	.	many	TGCAGTGCAGAGGGAGCCTATGGCTACACCTTC	CSAEGAYGYTF
TRBV3-1	TRBJ2-4	.	.	TGTGCCAGCAGCCAAGATAACGAAAACATTCAGTACTTC	CASSQDNENIQYF
TRBV7-3	TRBJ1-1	.	.	TGTGCCAGCAGCCGGCGGGGGACATCGGGGGCTTTCTTT	CASSRRGTSGAFF
TRBV6-1	TRBJ1-5	.	many	TGTGCCAGCAGTGAAGCGCCGACCTCTTGGCCCCAGCATTTT	CASSEAPTSWPQHF
TRBV20-1	TRBJ2-5	.	many	TGCAGTGCTAGAGATGGCGGAGCTCAGTACTTC	CSARDGGAQYF
TRBV20-1	TRBJ2-7	TRBD2	many	TGCAGTGCGGGAAGGACTAGCGGGAGGGCCGAGCAGTACTTC	CSAGRTSGRAEQYF
TRBV12-3/TRBV12-4	TRBJ1-2	.	many	TGTGCCAGCAGTGCCCCGGGGGGTGGTGGCTACACCTTC	CASSAPGGGGYTF
TRBV4-1	TRBJ2-7	TRBD1	many	TGCGCCAGCAGCCATCCCAGGGGGATCCACTCCGAGCAGTACTTC	CASSHPRGIHSEQYF
TRBV6-2/TRBV6-3	TRBJ2-5	.	many	TGTGCCAGCAGTCAAGGGGCATGGACAGCCCCAGAGACCCAGTACTTC	CASSQGAWTAPETQYF
TRBV2	TRBJ1-5	.	.	TGTGCCAGCAGGTCGCGGCTTTTGGGCAATCAGCCCCAGCATTTT	CASRSRLLGNQPQHF
TRBV12-3/TRBV12-4	TRBJ2-2	TRBD1	many	TGTGCCACCACGACAGGGTTGACCGGGGAGCTGTTTTTT	CATTTGLTGELFF
TRBV20-1	TRBJ1-5	.	many	TGCAGTGCTAGAGGTGGGGAGATTAGCAATCAGCCCCAGCATTTT	CSARGGEISNQPQHF
TRBV12-3/TRBV12-4	TRBJ1-3	.	many	TGTGCCAGCAGGCGCGGGATCTCTGGAAACACCATATATTTT	CASRRGISGNTIYF
TRBV6-1	TRBJ1-5	.	many	TGTGCCAGCAGAGACGGGACTCCCAATCAGCCCCAGCATTTT	CASRDGTPNQPQHF
TRBV20-1	TRBJ1-5	.	many	TGCAGTGCTAGAGAAACAGGACAGCCCCAGCATTTT	CSARETGQPQHF
TRBV15	TRBJ2-7	.	.	TGTGCCACCAGCCTCCTGACCCGGGTATATTACGAGCAGTACTTC	CATSLLTRVYYEQYF